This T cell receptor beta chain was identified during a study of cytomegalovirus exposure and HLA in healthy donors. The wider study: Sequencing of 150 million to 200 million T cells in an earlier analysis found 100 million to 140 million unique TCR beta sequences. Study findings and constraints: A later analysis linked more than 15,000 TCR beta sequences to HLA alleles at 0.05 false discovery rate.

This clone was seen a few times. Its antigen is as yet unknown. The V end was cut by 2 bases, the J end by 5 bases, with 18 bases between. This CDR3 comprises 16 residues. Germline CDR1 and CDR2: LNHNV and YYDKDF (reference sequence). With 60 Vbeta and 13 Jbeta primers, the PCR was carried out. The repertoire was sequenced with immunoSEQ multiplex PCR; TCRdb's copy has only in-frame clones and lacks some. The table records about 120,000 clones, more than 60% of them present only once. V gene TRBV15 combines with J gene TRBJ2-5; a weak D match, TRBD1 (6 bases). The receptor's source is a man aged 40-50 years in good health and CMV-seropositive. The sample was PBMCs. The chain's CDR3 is CATSRTVGDTDETQYF. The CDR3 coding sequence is TGTGCCACCAGCAGAACCGTCGGGGACACTGATGAGACCCAGTACTTC.